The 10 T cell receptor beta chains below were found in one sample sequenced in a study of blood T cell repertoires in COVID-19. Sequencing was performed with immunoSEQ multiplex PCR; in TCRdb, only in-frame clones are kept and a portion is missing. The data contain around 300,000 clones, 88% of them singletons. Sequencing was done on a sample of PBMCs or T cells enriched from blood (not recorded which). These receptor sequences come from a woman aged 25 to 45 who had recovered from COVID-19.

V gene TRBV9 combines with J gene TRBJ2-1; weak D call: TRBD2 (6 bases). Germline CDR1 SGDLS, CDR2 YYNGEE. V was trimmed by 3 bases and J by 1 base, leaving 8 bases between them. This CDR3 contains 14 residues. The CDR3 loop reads CASSGDSSYNEQFF. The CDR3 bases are TGTGCCAGCAGCGGGGACTCTTCCTACAATGAGCAGTTCTTC.

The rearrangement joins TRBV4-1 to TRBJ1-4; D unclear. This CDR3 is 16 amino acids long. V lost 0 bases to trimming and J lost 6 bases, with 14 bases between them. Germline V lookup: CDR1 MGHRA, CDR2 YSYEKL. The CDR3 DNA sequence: TGCGCCAGCAGCCAAGAAACGGGAGCTAGGGATGAAAAACTGTTTTTT. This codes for CASSQETGARDEKLFF.

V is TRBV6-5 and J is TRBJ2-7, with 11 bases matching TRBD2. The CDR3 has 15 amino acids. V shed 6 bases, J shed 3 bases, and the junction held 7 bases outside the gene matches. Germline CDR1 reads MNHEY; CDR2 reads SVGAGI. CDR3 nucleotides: TGTGCCAGCAGCTTACTTAGCGGGGGGGTCTACGAGCAGTACTTC. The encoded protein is CASSLLSGGVYEQYF.

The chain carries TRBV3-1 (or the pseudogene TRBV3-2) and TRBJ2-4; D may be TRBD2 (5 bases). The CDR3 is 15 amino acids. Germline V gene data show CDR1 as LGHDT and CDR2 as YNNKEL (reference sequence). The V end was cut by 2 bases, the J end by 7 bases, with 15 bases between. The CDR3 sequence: CASSQFSLADNIQYF. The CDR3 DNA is TGTGCCAGCAGCCAATTCTCCCTAGCCGACAACATTCAGTACTTC.

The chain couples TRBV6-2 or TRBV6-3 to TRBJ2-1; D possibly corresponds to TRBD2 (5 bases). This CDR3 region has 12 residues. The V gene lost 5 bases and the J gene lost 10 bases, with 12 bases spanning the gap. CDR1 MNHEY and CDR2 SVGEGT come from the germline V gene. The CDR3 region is CASSARQREQFF. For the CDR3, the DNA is TGTGCCAGCAGTGCCCGCCAGCGGGAGCAGTTCTTC.

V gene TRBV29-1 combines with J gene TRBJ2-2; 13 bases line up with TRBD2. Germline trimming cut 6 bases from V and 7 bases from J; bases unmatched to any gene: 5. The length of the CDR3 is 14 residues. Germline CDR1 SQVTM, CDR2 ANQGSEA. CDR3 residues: CSVGTSGMDGELFF. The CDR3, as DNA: TGCAGCGTCGGGACTAGCGGGATGGACGGGGAGCTGTTTTTT.

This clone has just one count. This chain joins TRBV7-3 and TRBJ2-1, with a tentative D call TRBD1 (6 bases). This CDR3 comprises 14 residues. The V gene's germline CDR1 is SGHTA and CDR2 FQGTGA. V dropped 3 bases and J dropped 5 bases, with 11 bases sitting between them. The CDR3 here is CASSLTHRDNEQFF. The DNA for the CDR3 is TGTGCCAGCAGCTTGACCCACAGGGACAATGAGCAGTTCTTC.

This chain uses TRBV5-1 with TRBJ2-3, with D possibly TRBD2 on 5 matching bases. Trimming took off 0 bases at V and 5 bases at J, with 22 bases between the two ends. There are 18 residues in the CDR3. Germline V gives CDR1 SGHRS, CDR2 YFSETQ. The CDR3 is CASSLASMSRRAEDTQYF. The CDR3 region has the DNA TGCGCCAGCAGCTTGGCCTCCATGTCGAGGCGGGCGGAAGATACGCAGTATTTT.

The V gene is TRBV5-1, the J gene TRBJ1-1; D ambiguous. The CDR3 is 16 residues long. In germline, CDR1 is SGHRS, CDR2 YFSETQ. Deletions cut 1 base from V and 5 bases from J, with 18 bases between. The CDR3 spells CASSLRGMGSGTEAFF. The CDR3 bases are TGCGCCAGCAGCTTGCGAGGAATGGGTAGTGGTACTGAAGCTTTCTTT. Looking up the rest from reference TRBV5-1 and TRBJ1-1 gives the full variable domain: KAGVTQTPRYLIKTRGQQVTLSCSPISGHRSVSWYQQTPGQGLQFLFEYFSETQRNKGNFPGRFSGRQFSNSRSEMNVSTLELGDSALYLCASSLRGMGSGTEAFFGQGTRLTVV.

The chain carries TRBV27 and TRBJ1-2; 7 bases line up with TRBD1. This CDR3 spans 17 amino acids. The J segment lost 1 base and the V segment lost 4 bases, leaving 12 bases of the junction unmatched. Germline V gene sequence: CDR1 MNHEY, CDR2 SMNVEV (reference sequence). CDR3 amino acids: CASSYGIGTGDNYGYTF. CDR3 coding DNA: TGTGCCAGCAGTTACGGAATCGGTACAGGGGATAACTATGGCTACACCTTC.